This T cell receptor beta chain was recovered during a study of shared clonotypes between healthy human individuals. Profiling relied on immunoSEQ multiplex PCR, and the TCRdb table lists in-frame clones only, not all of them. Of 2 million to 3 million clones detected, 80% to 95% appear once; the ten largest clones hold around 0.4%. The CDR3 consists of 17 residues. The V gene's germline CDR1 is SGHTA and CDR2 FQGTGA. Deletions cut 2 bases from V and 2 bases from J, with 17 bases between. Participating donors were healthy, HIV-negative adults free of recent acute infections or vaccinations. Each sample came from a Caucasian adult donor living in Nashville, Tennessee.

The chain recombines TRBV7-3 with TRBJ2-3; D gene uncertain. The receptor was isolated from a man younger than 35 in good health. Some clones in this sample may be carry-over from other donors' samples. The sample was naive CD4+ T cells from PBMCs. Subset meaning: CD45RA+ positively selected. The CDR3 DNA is TGTGCCAGCAGCTTATCGGTGACACCATTTTACACAGATACGCAGTATTTT. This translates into CASSLSVTPFYTDTQYF. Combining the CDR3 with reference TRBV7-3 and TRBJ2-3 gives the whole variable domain GAGVSQTPSNKVTEKGKYVELRCDPISGHTALYWYRQSLGQGPEFLIYFQGTGAADDSGLPNDRFFAVRPEGSVSTLKIQRTERGDSAVYLCASSLSVTPFYTDTQYFGPGTRLTVL.